This TCR beta chain came from a study of T cell repertoires in cytomegalovirus infection. Study overall: Well-studied HLA-B-restricted epitopes and recently identified HLA-C-restricted epitopes of CMV were both used in the study. Public signatures in TCR beta pointed to CMV infection and matching HLA type.

Of note for this clonotype: Its antigen is currently unknown.

Points from the study as a whole: Pooled public TCR beta family frequency picked out CMV carriers with the relevant HLA. HLA-C-restricted CMV-specific TCR beta clonotypes prevailed in the ex vivo response.

V was trimmed by 2 bases and J by 5 bases, leaving 12 bases between them. This CDR3 region has 14 residues. Germline values: CDR1 MNHGY, CDR2 SAAAGT. One entry per CDR3 protein, called by TCRdb with MiXCR from the reads. The sample carries about half a million distinct CDR3 sequences, about 42% recorded once. The chain joins TRBV6-8 to TRBJ2-5, with D tentatively TRBD2 (5 bases). This specimen consisted of cultured PBMCs, obtained from culture after CMV antigen stimulation. The origin of this receptor is a human donor in good health (CMV status not recorded). Some clones in this sample may be carry-over from other donors' samples. The CDR3 DNA follows: TGTGCCAGCAGTTACGGTCGGGGTGGGGAGACCCAGTACTTC. Translated, it gives CASSYGRGGETQYF.